The text below deals with one TCR beta chain. Its antigen is currently unknown. Here immunoSEQ multiplex PCR was the method, and the copy in TCRdb shows in-frame clones only, minus some. The sample holds over 25,000 clones, roughly 87% seen once. The data belong to a study of multiple sclerosis patients with progressive multifocal leukoencephalopathy. This CDR3 is 15 amino acids long. Per the germline V gene, CDR1 is MNHEY and CDR2 is SMNVEV (reference sequence). V gave up 1 base and J gave up 5 bases, with 15 bases separating them. Regarding the study as a whole: Lower normalized Shannon entropy suggested reduced TRB diversity in most PML patients.

The sample's time point: time of PML onset. Between roughly 15 and 56 months of natalizumab therapy passed before PML developed in these natalizumab-treated patients. V and J are TRBV27 and TRBJ2-7; D is perhaps TRBD2 (5 bases). Sequencing was performed on PBMCs, taken from a patient treated with natalizumab. The TCR originated in a human donor with progressive multifocal leukoencephalopathy. Here the CDR3 reads CASSLFPPEVNEQYF. DNA of the CDR3: TGTGCCAGCAGTTTATTCCCCCCGGAGGTAAACGAGCAGTACTTC.